The T cell receptor beta chain under discussion was sequenced for a study of graft-versus-host responses after intestinal transplantation (TCRdb year 2021). General notes on the study: The transplants that recipients got were multivisceral, liver-intestinal, or isolated intestinal. Every recipient was given anti-thymocyte globulin induction, then maintenance tacrolimus and steroids for 2 to 3 years. Bulk TCR-beta CDR3 sequencing was used to track graft-versus-host and host-versus-graft alloreactive T cell clones in the graft, circulation and bone marrow after intestinal transplantation. Alloreactive clones were identified by sequencing pre-transplant mixed lymphocyte reaction products and comparing them with unstimulated pre-transplant donor and recipient T cells. The cohort enrolled roughly 25 intestinal transplant recipients including one retransplant, and a few patients lacking pretransplant specimens were excluded. A peak of at least 4% donor T cells among recipient peripheral blood mononuclear cells was the definition used for donor T cell macrochimerism. Samples from three later patients were sequenced in-house on an Illumina MiSeq with MiXCR processing rather than by the commercial service.

What the time point label conveys for this sample: cells obtained before transplantation from donor or recipient. CD3+CD4+ and CD3+CD8+ populations were FACS-sorted from unstimulated pre-transplant donor and recipient cells taken from spleen or lymph nodes. To note about this clone: Its binding antigen is unknown. Nothing much larger sits one base from this clone, and base qualities are not available.

The library was built by means of the immunoSEQ multiplex PCR assay. For most patients, genomic DNA was isolated with the Qiagen DNeasy Blood and Tissue Kit and shipped frozen to Adaptive Biotechnologies for TCR sequencing. High-throughput TCR-beta CDR3 sequencing of genomic DNA from most patients was performed by Adaptive Biotechnologies. Per the authors' processing: Adaptive's ImmunoSEQ software supplied the TCR sequencing data for around 19 patients, while MiXCR and VDJtools were used to process three other patients. To correct CD4 versus CD8 sorting errors, any sequence found in both subsets at a frequency ratio below 5:1 was removed. CDR3 nucleotide sequences shared between donor and recipient were removed because the origin of such sequences could not be assigned. Alloreactive clones required at least 2-fold expansion over unstimulated cells and minimum CFSE-low frequency of 0.002% (template counts) or 0.001% (read counts). Clones detected in sequenced pre-transplant spleen, lymph node, or MLR CFSE-low populations of the donor or recipient were defined as mappable. Cumulative frequency of alloreactive clones was calculated as a percentage of all sequences weighted by copy number. In TCRdb, the immuneACCESS table is reduced to in-frame sequences with V and J assigned. These tables do not hold every clone; where another copy was compared, an unresolved V gene accounts for under half, and the others remain unexplained. The D gene and trimming were derived from the DNA, and the V and J assignments and clone size from that table. The sample data list tens of thousands of clones, and roughly 90% of these were observed just once. Nearly 0.11% of the sample belongs to the ten largest clones.

There are 13 amino acids in the CDR3, from cysteine to phenylalanine inclusive. The entry retains the CDR3 DNA only, 39 bases that are in frame from base 1. The junction carries 10 bases between V and J, which are trimmed by 5 bases and 5 bases respectively. CDR1 and CDR2 (KGHSH, LQKENI) derive from the germline V gene. Here is what the overall study found, with its caveats: Peak levels of circulating GvH clones were associated with declines in HvG clones early after transplant. GvH clones were found in recipient bone marrow, and some of the GvH clones appeared earlier in ileal mucosa or blood, which is consistent with an intestinal mucosal origin. In patients with donor T cell macrochimerism, the allografts had high GvH to HvG T cell clonal ratios. The relatively low number and heterogeneity of intestinal transplant patients limited the conclusions.

The TCR comes from a human donor who received an intestinal transplant. This sample comprised unstimulated CD4+ T cells sorted from spleen or lymph node cells, obtained before intestinal transplant. Recombination linked TRBV18 to TRBJ2-1, with TRBD1 tentatively as D gene (6 bases match). The nucleotide sequence is given as TGTGCCAGCTCAAGTCGACAGGACAATGAGCAGTTCTTC. Its coded protein is CASSSRQDNEQFF.